These 32 T cell receptor beta chains were all obtained from the same sample, sequenced in a study of blood T cell repertoires in COVID-19. Clones were sequenced by immunoSEQ multiplex PCR, and TCRdb holds only the in-frame ones, with some missing. Here the sample spans around 370,000 clones, under 95% being singletons. Sequencing input: peripheral blood. These TCRs come from a woman aged 18 to 35 who had recovered from COVID-19.

V and J are TRBV19 and TRBJ2-5; TRBD2 aligns across 16 bases. The length of the CDR3 is 17 residues. V lost 5 bases and J lost 0; bases outside the gene matches: 3. CDR1 and CDR2 from the germline V gene are LNHDA and SQIVND (reference sequence). CDR3 amino acids: CASSPGLAGGNQETQYF. DNA of the CDR3: TGTGCCAGTAGTCCGGGACTAGCGGGAGGGAACCAAGAGACCCAGTACTTC.

V gene TRBV11-2 combines with J gene TRBJ2-7, with TRBD2 matching 9 bases. There are 14 residues in the CDR3. The trim removed 4 bases at V and 7 bases at J, leaving 8 bases unmatched. CDR1 SGHAT and CDR2 FQNNGV come from the germline V gene. The CDR3 region is CASSSQGLAGEQYV. CDR3 sequence (DNA): TGTGCCAGCAGCTCCCAGGGACTAGCAGGAGAGCAGTACGTC.

V usage is TRBV2 and J usage is TRBJ1-2; D is perhaps TRBD1 (6 bases). Trimming took 2 bases from V and 4 from J, leaving 14 bases between them. The germline gives CDR1 SNHLY, CDR2 FYNNEI. The length of the CDR3 is 15 residues. CDR3 in amino acids: CASSEIRDTLYGYTF. The CDR3 bases are TGTGCCAGCAGTGAAATCCGGGACACCCTCTATGGCTACACCTTC.

The chain uses TRBV7-9 and TRBJ1-2, with no clear D. The CDR3 spans 13 residues. The germline gives CDR1 SEHNR, CDR2 FQNEAQ (reference sequence). V was trimmed by 5 bases and J by 5 bases, leaving 12 bases between them. CDR3 loop: CASSATSRYGYTF. CDR3 in DNA: TGTGCCAGCAGCGCGACCTCGAGGTATGGCTACACCTTC.

The rearrangement uses TRBV5-1 and TRBJ2-7, with 7 bases fitting TRBD2. Germline CDR1 reads SGHRS; CDR2 reads YFSETQ. Trimming cost V 2 bases and J 3 bases; bases outside gene matches: 2. The CDR3 extends over 13 amino acids. The CDR3: CASSFASGYEQYV. CDR3 DNA: TGCGCCAGCAGCTTTGCTAGCGGCTACGAGCAGTACGTC.

The rearrangement joins TRBV19 to TRBJ1-6, with a possible D match to TRBD1 (5 bases). Germline V gives CDR1 LNHDA, CDR2 SQIVND (reference sequence). Trimming left V 3 bases short and J 3 bases short, with 15 bases between. The CDR3 runs 17 residues. This chain's CDR3 is CASSMGRGGNYNSPLHF. CDR3 DNA sequence: TGTGCCAGTAGTATGGGACGGGGGGGGAACTATAATTCACCCCTCCACTTT.

This chain uses TRBV19 with TRBJ2-3; D ambiguous. This CDR3 has 12 residues. CDR1 and CDR2 (germline): LNHDA, SQIVND (reference sequence). Trimming removed 3 bases at V and 4 bases at J, with 5 bases between. CDR3 amino acids: CASSIFPDTQYF. CDR3 bases: TGTGCCAGTAGTATCTTCCCAGATACGCAGTATTTT.

This CDR3 is CASFGQGLDNEQFF. The CDR3 DNA follows: TGTGCCAGCTTCGGACAGGGTTTAGACAATGAGCAGTTCTTC. The chain uses TRBV28 and TRBJ2-1, with 8 bases identical to TRBD1. Germline loops: CDR1 MDHEN, CDR2 SYDVKM. This CDR3 spans 14 amino acids. V dropped 8 bases and J dropped 5; count of bases not matched to a gene: 8.

The V call is TRBV30, the J call TRBJ1-2; TRBD1 aligns across 8 bases. The CDR3 is 13 amino acids. Germline V gene lookup returns CDR1 GTSNPN and CDR2 SVGIG (reference sequence). With V trimmed by 4 bases and J by 2 bases, 3 bases remained unmatched. CDR3 sequence (DNA): TGTGCCTGGAACAGGGGGTTGAACTATGGCTACACCTTC. This gives the protein CAWNRGLNYGYTF.

This chain connects TRBV5-1 to TRBJ2-2, with TRBD2 identical over 15 bases. The CDR3 totals 19 residues. Germline lookup yields CDR1 SGHRS and CDR2 YFSETQ. Here the CDR3 reads CSSSATGLAGGPGTGELFF. The DNA of the CDR3 is TGCTCTAGCAGCGCGACAGGACTAGCGGGAGGGCCTGGCACCGGGGAGCTGTTTTTT.

The chain combines TRBV11-3 with TRBJ1-2; no reliable D call. The CDR3 runs to 12 residues. The V end lost 0 bases, the J end lost 13 bases, and 12 bases lay between the germline ends. Per germline, CDR1 SGHNT and CDR2 YENEEA. The CDR3 sequence: CASSLDSRSFTF. CDR3 bases: TGTGCCAGCAGCTTAGATTCGAGGTCCTTCACCTTC.

The rearrangement joins TRBV30 to TRBJ2-3; possibly TRBD1 for D (5 bases). The V gene's germline CDR1 is GTSNPN and CDR2 SVGIG (reference sequence). The V and J ends lost 1 base and 5 bases respectively, with 13 bases between them. This CDR3 comprises 14 residues. The CDR3 region is CAWSEGQGLDTQYF. The CDR3 DNA reads TGTGCCTGGAGTGAGGGGCAGGGCCTAGATACGCAGTATTTT.

The chain recombines TRBV5-8 with TRBJ2-7; D is possibly TRBD1 (6 bases). In germline, CDR1 is SGHTS, CDR2 YDEGEE. Trimming shortened V by 4 bases and J by 2 bases, and 13 bases separated the two germline ends. This CDR3 has 14 residues. CDR3 residues: CASSRTGSPYEQYV. In DNA form, the CDR3 reads TGTGCCAGCAGCAGAACAGGGAGCCCCTACGAGCAGTACGTC.

This chain's CDR3 is CASSSTSGAQETQYF. The CDR3 coding sequence is TGTGCCAGCTCATCGACTAGCGGGGCCCAAGAGACCCAGTACTTC. The chain uses TRBV18 and TRBJ2-5; TRBD2 agrees at 11 bases. The germline V gene has CDR1 KGHSH and CDR2 LQKENI. The V and J ends lost 5 bases and 1 base, in that order; junction bases with no gene match: 3. CDR3 length: 15 residues.

This sequence joins TRBV19 and TRBJ1-2; D call uncertain. The length of the CDR3 is 15 residues. CDR1 is LNHDA, CDR2 SQIVND, per germline (reference sequence). V was pared by 1 base and J by 0 bases, with 9 bases between. Here the CDR3 reads CASSIGASPNYGYTF. Here the CDR3 DNA reads TGTGCCAGTAGTATAGGGGCATCTCCTAACTATGGCTACACCTTC.

The genes are TRBV5-8 and TRBJ2-7; 7 bases agree with TRBD1. Germline V CDR1 and CDR2: SGHTS, YDEGEE. CDR3 size: 14 residues. J was trimmed by 0 bases and V by 3 bases; bases with no gene match: 3. CDR3 coding DNA: TGTGCCAGCAGCTCCAGGACAGGCTCCTACGAGCAGTACGTC. Amino acids: CASSSRTGSYEQYV.

The chain joins TRBV9 to TRBJ1-6; perhaps TRBD1 as D (5 bases). In germline, CDR1 is SGDLS, CDR2 YYNGEE. This CDR3 comprises 14 residues. V lost 3 bases to trimming and J lost 8 bases, with 12 bases between them. CDR3 nucleotide sequence: TGTGCCAGCAGCGAGGGGACTTACGATTCACCCCTCCACTTT. Residues: CASSEGTYDSPLHF.

This clone was counted between two and nine times. The V and J genes are TRBV14 and TRBJ2-7; 9 bases agree with TRBD1. CDR3 length equals 18 residues. Germline V gene data show CDR1 as SGHDN and CDR2 as FVKESK. V lost 4 bases to trimming and J lost 2 bases; unmatched junction nucleotides: 15. DNA for the CDR3: TGTGCCAGCAGCCCGCTGGGACAGGGATACGTATTCGCCTACGAGCAGTACGTC. It is translated as CASSPLGQGYVFAYEQYV.

This clone appeared once. The V call is TRBV18, the J call TRBJ1-1; no firm D call. This CDR3 has 15 amino acids. V gave up 2 bases and J gave up 4 bases, with 14 bases separating them. Germline CDR1 and CDR2: KGHSH and LQKENI. The DNA for the CDR3 is TGTGCCAGCTCACCATCAGAGAGGGTAGGCACTGAAGCTTTCTTT. This sequence encodes CASSPSERVGTEAFF.

J is TRBJ1-1 and V is TRBV14, with 8 bases lining up with TRBD1. V trimming: 2 bases; J trimming: 3 bases; junction bases outside the gene matches: 5. The CDR3 runs 15 residues. In germline, CDR1 is SGHDN, CDR2 FVKESK. The CDR3 sequence is CASSQRTGMYTEAFF. For the CDR3, the DNA is TGTGCCAGCAGCCAACGGACAGGGATGTACACTGAAGCTTTCTTT. The full variable domain, rest sourced from reference TRBV14 and TRBJ1-1, is EAGVTQFPSHSVIEKGQTVTLRCDPISGHDNLYWYRRVMGKEIKFLLHFVKESKQDESGMPNNRFLAERTGGTYSTLKVQPAELEDSGVYFCASSQRTGMYTEAFFGQGTRLTVV.

This chain connects TRBV12-3 or TRBV12-4 to TRBJ1-1, with 7 bases fitting TRBD1. Losses at the gene ends were 5 bases for V and 4 bases for J; bases not matched to a gene: 4. The CDR3 is made up of 13 amino acids. CDR3: CASSPNRGTEAFF. The DNA of the CDR3 is TGTGCCAGCAGTCCGAACAGGGGCACTGAAGCTTTCTTT.

The chain couples TRBV30 to TRBJ1-5; no firm D call. The CDR3 sequence is 13 residues long. Deletions cut 2 bases from V and 8 bases from J, with 13 bases between. CDR1 GTSNPN and CDR2 SVGIG come from the germline V gene (reference sequence). The CDR3 DNA follows: TGTGCCTGGAGTCCCTACCTCGGGGAGCCCCAGCATTTT. This codes for CAWSPYLGEPQHF.

The rearrangement links TRBV4-1 to TRBJ1-1; D ambiguous. Between the trimmed V and J ends, which lost 4 bases and 4 bases, there was a span of 13 bases. Germline loops: CDR1 MGHRA, CDR2 YSYEKL. The CDR3 contains 14 residues. The CDR3 coding sequence is TGCGCCAGCAGCCCCCGGATGGACTTCACTGAAGCTTTCTTT. Translation gives CASSPRMDFTEAFF.

The V gene is TRBV7-2, the J gene TRBJ2-6, with a possible D match to TRBD2 (5 bases). V was clipped by 5 bases and J by 0 bases, with 17 bases between them. The V gene's germline CDR1 is SGHTA and CDR2 FQGNSA. CDR3 length: 18 amino acids. CDR3 protein: CASSHPLDYSSGANVLTF. The DNA for the CDR3 is TGTGCCAGCAGCCACCCACTAGACTATAGCTCTGGGGCCAACGTCCTGACTTTC.

CDR3 sequence reads: CASSPGTSGYNEQFF. The CDR3 region has the DNA TGTGCCAGCAGCCCCGGGACTAGCGGGTACAATGAGCAGTTCTTC. The chain recombines TRBV7-7 with TRBJ2-1, with 12 bases identical to TRBD2. The CDR3 is made up of 15 amino acids. Germline V gene lookup returns CDR1 SSHAT and CDR2 FNYEAQ (reference sequence). J lost 4 bases, V lost 5 bases, and 3 bases had no gene match.

This clone came up once. The chain carries TRBV30 and TRBJ1-6; D is possibly TRBD1 (5 bases). Trimming stripped 1 base from V and 7 bases from J, with 17 bases between. Germline assignment: CDR1 GTSNPN and CDR2 SVGIG (reference sequence). This CDR3 comprises 16 residues. The CDR3 is CAWSAPSGLRNSPLHF. The CDR3, as DNA: TGTGCCTGGAGTGCCCCTTCAGGGCTTAGGAATTCACCCCTCCACTTT.

The CDR3 is CASSYSRLAGDGTQYF. The CDR3 bases are TGTGCCAGCAGTTACTCGCGGCTAGCGGGAGATGGGACCCAGTACTTC. The chain joins TRBV6-2 or TRBV6-3 to TRBJ2-5; TRBD2 matches at 10 bases. The CDR3 has 16 amino acids. The ends lost 0 bases at V and 7 bases at J; junction bases unmatched: 8. Germline V lookup: CDR1 MNHEY, CDR2 SVGEGT.

This chain joins TRBV12-3 or TRBV12-4 and TRBJ2-1, with a possible D match to TRBD2 (6 bases). The CDR3 is 13 amino acids. V shed 6 bases and J shed 15 bases, with 21 bases lying between them. The CDR3 DNA follows: TGTGCCAGCAGCGAAAACCTAGCGACCCGACGGTTCTTC. Translating it yields CASSENLATRRFF.

The chain employs TRBV24-1 and TRBJ1-5; 7 bases align to TRBD1. This CDR3 is 16 amino acids long. Trimming cost V 4 bases and J 9 bases; bases outside gene matches: 14. Germline V gene lookup returns CDR1 KGHDR and CDR2 SFDVKD. Written as DNA, the CDR3 is TGTGCCACCAGTGACCCCACGACAGGGCCTTTAGGGCCCCAGCATTTT. It codes for CATSDPTTGPLGPQHF.

The chain combines TRBV5-1 with TRBJ1-2; TRBD1 agrees at 10 bases. V trimming: 0 bases; J trimming: 6 bases; junction bases outside the gene matches: 5. Germline CDR1 SGHRS, CDR2 YFSETQ. This CDR3 has 15 amino acids. For the CDR3, the DNA is TGCGCCAGCAGCTTGGTCCCCGGACAGGGGGATGGCTACACCTTC. Its protein is CASSLVPGQGDGYTF.

In this sample, this clone turned up once. V gene TRBV6-5 combines with J gene TRBJ2-1; 8 nucleotides line up with TRBD2. The germline CDR1 and CDR2 sequences are MNHEY and SVGAGI. V shed 9 bases, J shed 11 bases, and the junction held 12 bases outside the gene matches. CDR3 length equals 13 residues. The CDR3 loop is CASGLAKETQQFF. The CDR3 coding sequence is TGTGCCAGTGGACTAGCAAAGGAAACCCAGCAGTTCTTC.

The CDR3 sequence is CASSVGGSGANVLTF. Written as DNA, the CDR3 is TGTGCCAGCAGTGTGGGGGGGTCCGGGGCCAACGTCCTGACTTTC. The chain uses TRBV28 and TRBJ2-6, with 7 bases matching TRBD2. Germline CDR1 is MDHEN and CDR2 is SYDVKM. This CDR3 has 15 residues. Germline trimming cut 5 bases from V and 4 bases from J; bases unmatched to any gene: 5.